This is a list of T cell receptor beta chains from one sample in a study of blood T cell repertoires in COVID-19. Assay: immunoSEQ multiplex PCR; the TCRdb copy retains only in-frame clones and omits some. The profile covers some 50,000 clones, with about nine tenths appearing a single time and around 28% taken by the ten largest. Sequenced material: peripheral blood. The origin of the receptors is a human donor in a cohort sampled during active COVID-19. CDR3s include the opening cysteine and the closing phenylalanine or tryptophan. Fields, in order: J gene, D gene, V gene, CDR3 protein. D genes are given only for firm matches.

j_call: TRBJ2-3
d_call: -
v_call: TRBV5-4
cdr3_aa: CASSLVHADTQYF

j_call: TRBJ1-2
d_call: TRBD1
v_call: TRBV2
cdr3_aa: CASSRTGTGGSYGYTF

j_call: TRBJ2-6
d_call: -
v_call: TRBV5-6
cdr3_aa: CASSGGTAGANVLTF

j_call: TRBJ1-5
d_call: -
v_call: TRBV4-1
cdr3_aa: CASSLARGTRQPQHF

j_call: TRBJ1-5
d_call: -
v_call: TRBV27
cdr3_aa: CASSLSPGEQPQHF

j_call: TRBJ2-7
d_call: TRBD2
v_call: TRBV18
cdr3_aa: CASSPLSSAGVPIEQYF

j_call: TRBJ2-4
d_call: -
v_call: TRBV2
cdr3_aa: CASSGGHLAKNIQYF

j_call: TRBJ2-5
d_call: TRBD2
v_call: TRBV25-1
cdr3_aa: CASSGPGSGSARQETQYF

j_call: TRBJ1-2
d_call: TRBD1
v_call: TRBV7-9
cdr3_aa: CASSLGTGDYGYTF

j_call: TRBJ1-2
d_call: TRBD1
v_call: TRBV5-5
cdr3_aa: CASSPDRARGYTF

j_call: TRBJ1-1
d_call: TRBD1
v_call: TRBV7-8
cdr3_aa: CASSQQTGITEAFF

j_call: TRBJ2-7
d_call: -
v_call: TRBV28
cdr3_aa: CASSLSTPYEQYF

j_call: TRBJ2-1
d_call: TRBD1
v_call: TRBV4-2
cdr3_aa: CASSQDAGGHYNEQFF

j_call: TRBJ2-7
d_call: -
v_call: TRBV24-1
cdr3_aa: CATSWGQGIDEQYF

j_call: TRBJ2-1
d_call: TRBD2
v_call: TRBV19
cdr3_aa: CASSTLAGVDNEQFF

j_call: TRBJ2-3
d_call: TRBD2
v_call: TRBV5-4
cdr3_aa: CASSLAARSLGTTDTQYF

j_call: TRBJ2-4
d_call: -
v_call: TRBV5-1
cdr3_aa: CASSLDGQNIQYF

j_call: TRBJ2-1
d_call: -
v_call: TRBV18
cdr3_aa: CASSPPSGSYNEQFF

j_call: TRBJ2-1
d_call: -
v_call: TRBV5-4
cdr3_aa: CASRPDTNNEQFF

j_call: TRBJ2-7
d_call: TRBD2
v_call: TRBV2
cdr3_aa: CASRRGGSGYEQYF

j_call: TRBJ2-3
d_call: TRBD2
v_call: TRBV7-9
cdr3_aa: CASSFGTSGQTDTQYF

j_call: TRBJ2-5
d_call: -
v_call: TRBV2
cdr3_aa: CASSEDGNKRGTQYF

j_call: TRBJ2-7
d_call: TRBD1
v_call: TRBV7-9
cdr3_aa: CASSLDAQGVGEQYF

j_call: TRBJ1-2
d_call: -
v_call: TRBV7-2
cdr3_aa: CASSPTADRTYGYTF

j_call: TRBJ2-1
d_call: -
v_call: TRBV28
cdr3_aa: CASSEERSYNEQFF

j_call: TRBJ2-3
d_call: TRBD2
v_call: TRBV6-6
cdr3_aa: CASSPRTSGRSTSTDTQYF

j_call: TRBJ1-5
d_call: -
v_call: TRBV6-6
cdr3_aa: CASQGPNQPQHF

j_call: TRBJ2-1
d_call: -
v_call: TRBV5-8
cdr3_aa: CASSPGTGDNEQFF

j_call: TRBJ2-1
d_call: -
v_call: TRBV18
cdr3_aa: CASSPIHLHEQFF

j_call: TRBJ2-7
d_call: -
v_call: TRBV25-1
cdr3_aa: CASSPPAQGPKQYF

j_call: TRBJ1-5
d_call: -
v_call: TRBV18
cdr3_aa: CASSQGGGNQPQHF

j_call: TRBJ2-7
d_call: -
v_call: TRBV6-1
cdr3_aa: CASSEYQGLDEQYF

j_call: TRBJ2-7
d_call: TRBD2
v_call: TRBV4-1
cdr3_aa: CASSPREGTSAYEQYF

j_call: TRBJ2-6
d_call: TRBD2
v_call: TRBV28
cdr3_aa: CATREGSSGANVLTF

j_call: TRBJ2-1
d_call: -
v_call: TRBV6-4
cdr3_aa: CASSLDPSSYNEQFF